Below are 27 T cell receptor beta chains sequenced from a single sample in a study of cytomegalovirus exposure and HLA in healthy donors. Assay used: immunoSEQ multiplex PCR; TCRdb lists only in-frame clones, some missing. Of almost 70,000 clones in the sample, nearly 96% were seen once. Sequenced input: PBMCs. Receptor source: a woman younger than 35 in good health and CMV-seropositive.

The V call is TRBV6-5, the J call TRBJ2-7; D not certain. CDR1 is MNHEY, CDR2 SVGAGI, per germline. V lost 4 bases to trimming and J lost 2 bases, with 18 bases between them. The CDR3 totals 16 residues. CDR3 in DNA: TGTGCCAGCAGTTCCCAGGCTCCTTGGGTACCCTACGAGCAGTACTTC. Its protein is CASSSQAPWVPYEQYF.

The V gene is TRBV6-6, the J gene TRBJ2-5; perhaps TRBD1 as D (6 bases). V was pared by 5 bases and J by 3 bases, with 10 bases between. Germline CDR1 and CDR2: MNHNY and SVGAGI (reference sequence). The CDR3 has 13 amino acids. The CDR3 bases are TGTGCCAGCAGTGCCACAGGGAAAGAGACCCAGTACTTC. Its protein product is CASSATGKETQYF.

This chain joins TRBV28 and TRBJ2-1, with TRBD1 as a possible D gene (6 bases). Looked up from germline, CDR1 is MDHEN and CDR2 is SYDVKM. The CDR3 sequence is 19 residues long. The germline V and J ends were trimmed by 3 bases and 0 bases, with 21 bases remaining between them. CDR3 amino acids: CASSFRWTVFPSSYNEQFF. DNA for the CDR3: TGTGCCAGCAGTTTTCGCTGGACAGTTTTCCCTAGCTCCTACAATGAGCAGTTCTTC.

This chain joins TRBV29-1 and TRBJ2-7, with 12 bases lining up with TRBD2. After removal of 3 bases from V and 1 base from J, the junction contained 10 bases not matched to a gene. The CDR3 spans 17 residues. Germline CDR1 SQVTM, CDR2 ANQGSEA. This CDR3 is CSVEIYKLAGGSYEQYF. CDR3 bases: TGCAGCGTTGAGATTTACAAACTAGCGGGAGGATCCTACGAGCAGTACTTC.

The gene calls are TRBV5-1 and TRBJ2-3; D call uncertain. Germline CDR1 reads SGHRS; CDR2 reads YFSETQ. This CDR3 comprises 12 residues. Trimming took 4 bases from V and 0 from J, leaving 3 bases between them. The CDR3, as DNA: TGCGCCAGCAGCGCGAGCACAGATACGCAGTATTTT. It translates to CASSASTDTQYF.

The chain couples TRBV2 to TRBJ1-6, with D possibly being TRBD1 (5 bases). Germline V gene lookup returns CDR1 SNHLY and CDR2 FYNNEI. The V gene lost 6 bases and the J gene lost 14 bases, with 14 bases spanning the gap. This CDR3 is 12 amino acids long. CDR3 sequence: CASRASTGALHF. The CDR3 region has the DNA TGTGCCAGCAGGGCATCCACGGGGGCCCTCCACTTT. Together with reference TRBV2 and TRBJ1-6, the CDR3 gives the full variable domain: EPEVTQTPSHQVTQMGQEVILRCVPISNHLYFYWYRQILGQKVEFLVSFYNNEISEKSEIFDDQFSVERPDGSNFTLKIRSTKLEDSAMYFCASRASTGALHFGNGTRLTVT.

V usage is TRBV7-2 and J usage is TRBJ2-5, with a weak D call TRBD2 (6 bases). This CDR3 comprises 14 residues. Germline loops: CDR1 SGHTA, CDR2 FQGNSA. V lost 5 bases to trimming and J lost 5 bases, with 15 bases between them. In DNA, the CDR3 is TGTGCCAGCAGCCGATGGCGGGATTCCGAGACCCAGTACTTC. Residues: CASSRWRDSETQYF.

This clone was observed a few times. The CDR3 is CASSLSFHYEQYF. As DNA, the CDR3 is TGTGCCAGCAGTTTATCATTCCACTACGAGCAGTACTTC. This chain connects TRBV27 to TRBJ2-7, with D unresolved. The V end lost 0 bases, the J end lost 3 bases, and 6 bases lay between the germline ends. The V gene's germline CDR1 is MNHEY and CDR2 SMNVEV (reference sequence). CDR3 length: 13 amino acids.

J is TRBJ2-2 and V is TRBV9; D possibly corresponds to TRBD2 (5 bases). Looked up from germline, CDR1 is SGDLS and CDR2 is YYNGEE. The V end lost 0 bases, the J end lost 7 bases, and 13 bases lay between the germline ends. The CDR3 is 15 amino acids. The CDR3 loop reads CASSVARASGGELFF. CDR3 DNA sequence: TGTGCCAGCAGCGTAGCTCGAGCGAGCGGCGGGGAGCTGTTTTTT. Combining the CDR3 with reference TRBV9 and TRBJ2-2 gives the whole variable domain DSGVTQTPKHLITATGQRVTLRCSPRSGDLSVYWYQQSLDQGLQFLIQYYNGEERAKGNILERFSAQQFPDLHSELNLSSLELGDSALYFCASSVARASGGELFFGEGSRLTVL.

This rearrangement joins TRBV5-1 to TRBJ1-1; 9 nucleotides agree with TRBD1. CDR1 SGHRS and CDR2 YFSETQ come from the germline V gene. The CDR3 extends over 17 amino acids. The J segment lost 3 bases and the V segment lost 0 bases, leaving 9 bases of the junction unmatched. In nucleotides, the CDR3 is TGCGCCAGCAGCTTGGGGGACAGGGATGGGATCGACACTGAAGCTTTCTTT. It translates to CASSLGDRDGIDTEAFF.

The chain uses TRBV27 and TRBJ2-7; 9 bases match TRBD1. The CDR3 runs to 13 residues. V shed 6 bases and J 4 bases; nucleotides not matched to a gene: 4. Germline CDR1 is MNHEY and CDR2 is SMNVEV (reference sequence). Here the CDR3 DNA reads TGTGCCAGCAGGATGGACAGGGGTTACGAGCAGTACTTC. Translated: CASRMDRGYEQYF.

V and J are TRBV7-9 and TRBJ1-1; a possible D gene is TRBD1 (6 bases). CDR3 size: 14 residues. V was pared by 2 bases and J by 1 base, with 8 bases between. Germline assignment: CDR1 SEHNR and CDR2 FQNEAQ (reference sequence). This CDR3 reads CASSLMGQNTEAFF. For the CDR3, the DNA is TGTGCCAGCAGCTTAATGGGACAGAACACTGAAGCTTTCTTT.

The chain uses TRBV11-3 and TRBJ2-7, with a tentative D call TRBD1 (5 bases). The germline V and J ends were trimmed by 3 bases and 2 bases, with 11 bases remaining between them. Germline-derived CDR1 and CDR2 are SGHNT and YENEEA. The CDR3 totals 14 residues. The CDR3 nucleotides read TGTGCCAGCAGCTTTCGCCAGGGCACCTACGAGCAGTACTTC. Its translation is CASSFRQGTYEQYF. Complete variable domain (other parts from reference TRBV11-3 and TRBJ2-7): EAGVVQSPRYKIIEKKQPVAFWCNPISGHNTLYWYLQNLGQGPELLIRYENEEAVDDSQLPKDRFSAERLKGVDSTLKIQPAELGDSAVYLCASSFRQGTYEQYFGPGTRLTVT.

The chain uses TRBV5-8 and TRBJ1-1; D gene uncertain. The germline CDR1 and CDR2 sequences are SGHTS and YDEGEE. Between the trimmed V and J ends, which lost 2 bases and 2 bases, there was a span of 7 bases. The CDR3 has 13 amino acids. The CDR3 here is CASSFRVNTEAFF. The CDR3 coding sequence is TGTGCCAGCAGCTTTCGAGTTAACACTGAAGCTTTCTTT.

The chain uses TRBV10-3 and TRBJ2-1; D perhaps matches TRBD1 (6 bases). V gave up 10 bases and J gave up 7 bases, with 11 bases separating them. This CDR3 has 11 amino acids. Germline values: CDR1 ENHRY, CDR2 SYGVKD. Written as DNA, the CDR3 is TGTGCCACAAATCAGGGGAATGAGCAGTTCTTC. Amino acids: CATNQGNEQFF.

The chain carries TRBV9 and TRBJ2-3, with 10 bases aligning to TRBD2. Germline trimming cut 4 bases from V and 1 base from J; bases unmatched to any gene: 6. Looked up from germline, CDR1 is SGDLS and CDR2 is YYNGEE. The CDR3 runs 16 residues. DNA for the CDR3: TGTGCCAGCAGCAAGGGGCTAGCGGGAGGCACAGATACGCAGTATTTT. It specifies CASSKGLAGGTDTQYF. The complete variable domain, with remaining parts taken from reference TRBV9 and TRBJ2-3, reads DSGVTQTPKHLITATGQRVTLRCSPRSGDLSVYWYQQSLDQGLQFLIQYYNGEERAKGNILERFSAQQFPDLHSELNLSSLELGDSALYFCASSKGLAGGTDTQYFGPGTRLTVL.

This rearrangement joins TRBV5-1 to TRBJ1-1; TRBD1 is a possible D gene (6 bases). CDR1 and CDR2 (germline): SGHRS, YFSETQ. V shed 6 bases and J shed 1 base, with 22 bases lying between them. The CDR3 loop spans 17 amino acids. The CDR3 spells CASIPGEPGVWNTEAFF. Written as DNA, the CDR3 is TGCGCCAGCATCCCAGGGGAGCCGGGTGTTTGGAACACTGAAGCTTTCTTT.

This chain uses TRBV11-2 with TRBJ2-7; D call uncertain. The V gene's germline CDR1 is SGHAT and CDR2 FQNNGV. V lost 1 base to trimming and J lost 6 bases, with 13 bases between them. This CDR3 has 14 residues. In DNA, the CDR3 is TGTGCCAGCAGCTTAGTAACTCATCCCCCCGAGCAGTACTTC. This sequence encodes CASSLVTHPPEQYF.

The CDR3 reads CASSFRQGLNQPQHF. The CDR3 coding sequence is TGCGCCAGCAGCTTCCGACAGGGGCTAAATCAGCCCCAGCATTTT. This chain joins TRBV5-1 and TRBJ1-5, with TRBD1 identical over 8 bases. CDR3 size: 15 residues. Germline CDR1 SGHRS, CDR2 YFSETQ. V gave up 2 bases and J gave up 4 bases; unmatched junction bases: 5.

The J gene is TRBJ2-1, the V gene TRBV13, with 10 bases that match TRBD2. The CDR3 runs 16 residues. With V trimmed by 5 bases and J by 7 bases, 11 bases remained unmatched. CDR1 and CDR2 (germline): PRHDT, FYEKMQ (reference sequence). DNA of the CDR3: TGTGCCAGCAGCGACGAGGCTAGCGGGAGAAAAAATGAGCAGTTCTTC. This gives the protein CASSDEASGRKNEQFF.

The chain recombines TRBV7-9 with TRBJ2-1; 8 bases are shared with TRBD1. The V gene end was trimmed by 4 bases and the J gene end by 11 bases; junction bases not matched to a gene: 4. The CDR3 consists of 12 residues. The germline gives CDR1 SEHNR, CDR2 FQNEAQ (reference sequence). CDR3 in amino acids: CASSYDRGQQFF. CDR3 DNA sequence: TGTGCCAGCAGCTACGACAGGGGACAGCAGTTCTTC.

The CDR3 region has the DNA TGTGCCAGCAGCTACAGGGTCGTAGACACTGAAGCTTTCTTT. Its protein product is CASSYRVVDTEAFF. The gene calls are TRBV6-1 and TRBJ1-1; D may be TRBD1 (6 bases). The ends were cut back, 6 bases at V and 3 bases at J, with 14 bases in the middle. Germline V lookup: CDR1 MNHNS, CDR2 SASEGT. CDR3 length: 14 amino acids.

The chain joins TRBV7-8 to TRBJ1-1, with D perhaps TRBD1 (6 bases). This CDR3 comprises 13 residues. CDR1 and CDR2 (germline): SGHVS, FQNEAQ. Trimming pared 1 base from V and 11 bases from J, leaving 14 bases between. The CDR3 bases are TGTGCCAGCAGCTTAGAGGAGGCAGGGGTGGCTTTCTTT. It translates to CASSLEEAGVAFF.

The CDR3 bases are TGTGCCAGCAGCGCCTCCGGACAGGGGTCCTACGAGCAGTACTTC. It translates to CASSASGQGSYEQYF. V is TRBV7-2 and J is TRBJ2-7, with TRBD1 matching 9 bases. J gave up 1 base and V 5 bases, and 6 bases lay outside the gene matches. Germline V CDR1 and CDR2: SGHTA, FQGNSA. CDR3 size: 15 residues.

The chain is built from TRBV5-8 and TRBJ2-3; 11 nucleotides align to TRBD2. Germline values: CDR1 SGHTS, CDR2 YDEGEE. The J segment lost 3 bases and the V segment lost 4 bases, leaving 4 bases of the junction unmatched. The CDR3 loop spans 15 amino acids. DNA of the CDR3: TGTGCCAGCAGCCCTAGACTAGCGGGGACAGATACGCAGTATTTT. It is translated as CASSPRLAGTDTQYF.

The chain combines TRBV19 with TRBJ2-7, with D perhaps matching TRBD2 (5 bases). The CDR3 loop spans 13 amino acids. In germline, CDR1 is LNHDA, CDR2 SQIVND (reference sequence). V lost 1 base and J lost 3, with 7 bases in between. CDR3 in DNA: TGTGCCAGTAGTATAGCTAGCAACTACGAGCAGTACTTC. The encoded protein is CASSIASNYEQYF.

This clone has just one count. The rearrangement links TRBV5-5 to TRBJ1-5, with a weak D call TRBD1 (6 bases). CDR1 SGHKS and CDR2 YYEKEE come from the germline V gene (reference sequence). Trimming shortened V by 4 bases and J by 7 bases, and 21 bases separated the two germline ends. This CDR3 has 16 residues. CDR3 amino acids: CASSHKPPGEGQPQHF. The DNA of the CDR3 is TGTGCCAGCAGCCACAAACCTCCAGGGGAAGGACAGCCCCAGCATTTT.